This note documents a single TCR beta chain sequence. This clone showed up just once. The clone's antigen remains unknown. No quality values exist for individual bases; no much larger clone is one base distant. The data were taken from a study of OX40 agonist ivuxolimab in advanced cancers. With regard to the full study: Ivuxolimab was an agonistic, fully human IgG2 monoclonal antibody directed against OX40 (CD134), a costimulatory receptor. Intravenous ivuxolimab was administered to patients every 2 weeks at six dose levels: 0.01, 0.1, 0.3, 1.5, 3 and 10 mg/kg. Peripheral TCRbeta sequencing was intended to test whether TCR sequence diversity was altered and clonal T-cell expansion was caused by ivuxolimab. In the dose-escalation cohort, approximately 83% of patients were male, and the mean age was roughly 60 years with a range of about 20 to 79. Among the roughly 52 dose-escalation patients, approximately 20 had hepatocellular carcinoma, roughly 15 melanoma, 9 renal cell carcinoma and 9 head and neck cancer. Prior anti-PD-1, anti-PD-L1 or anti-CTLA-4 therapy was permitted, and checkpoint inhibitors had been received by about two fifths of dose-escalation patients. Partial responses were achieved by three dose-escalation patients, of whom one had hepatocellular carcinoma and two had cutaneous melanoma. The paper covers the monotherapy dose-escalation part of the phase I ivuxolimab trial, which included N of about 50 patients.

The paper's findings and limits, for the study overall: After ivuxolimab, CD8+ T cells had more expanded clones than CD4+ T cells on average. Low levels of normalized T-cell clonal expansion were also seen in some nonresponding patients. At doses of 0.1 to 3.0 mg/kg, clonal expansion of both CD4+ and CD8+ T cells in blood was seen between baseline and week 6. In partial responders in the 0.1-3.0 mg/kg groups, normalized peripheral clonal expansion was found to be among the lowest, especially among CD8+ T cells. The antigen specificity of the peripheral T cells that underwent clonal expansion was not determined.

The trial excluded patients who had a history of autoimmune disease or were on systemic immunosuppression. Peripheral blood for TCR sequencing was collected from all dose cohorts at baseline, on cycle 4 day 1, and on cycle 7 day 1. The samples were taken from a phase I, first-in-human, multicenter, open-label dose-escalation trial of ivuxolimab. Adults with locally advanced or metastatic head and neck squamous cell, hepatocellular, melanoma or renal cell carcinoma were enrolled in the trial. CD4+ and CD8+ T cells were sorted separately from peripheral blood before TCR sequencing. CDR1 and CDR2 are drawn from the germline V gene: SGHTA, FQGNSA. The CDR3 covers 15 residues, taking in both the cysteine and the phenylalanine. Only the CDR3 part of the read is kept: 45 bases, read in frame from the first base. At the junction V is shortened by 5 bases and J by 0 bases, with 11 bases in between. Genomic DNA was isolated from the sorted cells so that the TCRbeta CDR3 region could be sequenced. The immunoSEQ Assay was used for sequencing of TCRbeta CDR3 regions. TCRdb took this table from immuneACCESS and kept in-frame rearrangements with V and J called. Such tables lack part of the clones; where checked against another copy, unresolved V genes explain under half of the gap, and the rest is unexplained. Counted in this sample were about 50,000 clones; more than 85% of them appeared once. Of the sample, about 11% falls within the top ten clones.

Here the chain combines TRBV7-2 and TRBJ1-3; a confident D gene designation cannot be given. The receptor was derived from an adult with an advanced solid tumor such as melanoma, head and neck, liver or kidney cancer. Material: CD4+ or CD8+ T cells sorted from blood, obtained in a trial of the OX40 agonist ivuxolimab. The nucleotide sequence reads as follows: TGTGCCAGCAGCACCTCCGGATACTCTGGAAACACCATATATTTT. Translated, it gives CASSTSGYSGNTIYF.